Shown below are 18 T cell receptor beta chains from a single sample sequenced in a study of CD8 T cells in Susac syndrome. Random hexamers were used to reverse transcribe an amount of about 0.45 to 1 ug RNA. TCRdb reprocessed the immunoSEQ multiplex PCR reads via MiXCR and lists one record per CDR3 protein. This sample has around 200,000 distinct CDR3 sequences, with 85% to 95% found just once. The sequenced sample consisted of CD4+ T cells from PBMCs. The receptor source for this set is a human donor with multiple sclerosis.

The chain combines TRBV2 with TRBJ2-2; 7 bases are shared with TRBD1. The CDR3 is 15 residues long. Germline V gene data show CDR1 as SNHLY and CDR2 as FYNNEI. The V gene end was trimmed by 6 bases and the J gene end by 4 bases; junction bases not matched to a gene: 8. The CDR3 region is CASRAMDRTTGELFF. The CDR3 nucleotides are TGTGCCAGCAGAGCTATGGACAGGACCACCGGGGAGCTGTTTTTT.

The chain combines TRBV20-1 with TRBJ2-7; maybe TRBD1 (5 bases). Germline CDR1 reads DFQATT; CDR2 reads SNEGSKA (reference sequence). Trimming took off 5 bases at V and 5 bases at J, with 19 bases between the two ends. The CDR3 spans 14 residues. In DNA form, the CDR3 reads TGCAGTGCTGGTAGCCAGGGATATGAGGACGAGCAGTACTTC. Protein: CSAGSQGYEDEQYF.

The gene calls are TRBV20-1 and TRBJ2-7; D unclear. The CDR3 is 14 amino acids. CDR1 is DFQATT and CDR2 is SNEGSKA in the germline V gene (reference sequence). Trimming left V 6 bases short and J 0 bases short, with 15 bases between. The CDR3 spells CSAFPDGSSYEQYF. The CDR3 DNA is TGCAGTGCCTTCCCGGACGGTAGCTCCTACGAGCAGTACTTC.

V is TRBV20-1 and J is TRBJ1-1; TRBD1 might be the D (6 bases). Trimming pared 5 bases from V and 5 bases from J, leaving 9 bases between. The CDR3 covers 11 residues. The germline gives CDR1 DFQATT, CDR2 SNEGSKA (reference sequence). CDR3: CSAGQGTEAFF. Written as DNA, the CDR3 is TGCAGTGCTGGGCAGGGGACTGAAGCTTTCTTT.

J is TRBJ2-7 and V is TRBV30; 8 bases are shared with TRBD1. This CDR3 spans 15 amino acids. Trimming took 0 bases from V and 2 from J; bases not matched to a gene: 6. The V gene's germline CDR1 is GTSNPN and CDR2 SVGIG (reference sequence). The CDR3 region is CAWSVRSRGPYEQYF. CDR3 coding DNA: TGTGCCTGGAGTGTACGGTCCAGGGGGCCCTACGAGCAGTACTTC.

This chain joins TRBV25-1 and TRBJ2-5; TRBD1 agrees at 8 bases. CDR3 length: 15 amino acids. V lost 4 bases, J lost 1 base, and 5 bases stayed unmatched. The germline gives CDR1 MGHDK, CDR2 SYGVNS. DNA of the CDR3: TGTGCCAGCAGTGCCTACGGGACAGGCCAAGAGACCCAGTACTTC. This gives the protein CASSAYGTGQETQYF.

The J gene is TRBJ2-1, the V gene TRBV20-1; 10 nucleotides match TRBD1. The CDR3 length is 14 residues. Germline V gives CDR1 DFQATT, CDR2 SNEGSKA (reference sequence). The CDR3 here is CSITRDRGYNEQFF. Here the CDR3 DNA reads TGCAGCATCACCCGGGACAGGGGCTACAATGAGCAGTTCTTC.

The V and J genes are TRBV6-5 and TRBJ1-1, with no clear D. The germline gives CDR1 MNHEY, CDR2 SVGAGI. The length of the CDR3 is 14 residues. The ends were cut back, 2 bases at V and 0 bases at J, with 7 bases in the middle. CDR3 region: CASSYEALNTEAFF. The CDR3 DNA sequence: TGTGCCAGCAGTTACGAGGCCCTGAACACTGAAGCTTTCTTT.

The rearrangement uses TRBV9 and TRBJ1-1; D is undetermined. The germline CDR1 and CDR2 sequences are SGDLS and YYNGEE. The CDR3 consists of 15 residues. Trimming shortened V by 0 bases and J by 0 bases, and 9 bases separated the two germline ends. The CDR3 region is CASSVGEGMNTEAFF. CDR3 DNA: TGTGCCAGCAGCGTAGGGGAGGGAATGAACACTGAAGCTTTCTTT.

The chain carries TRBV6-6 and TRBJ1-1; tentative D call: TRBD1 (6 bases). The CDR3 loop spans 14 amino acids. With 6 bases removed from V and 7 bases from J, the gap between germline ends came to 18 bases. The germline V gene encodes CDR1 MNHNY and CDR2 SVGAGI (reference sequence). The CDR3 loop reads CASSPNRVYYEAFF. The CDR3 DNA sequence: TGTGCCAGCAGCCCTAACAGGGTGTATTATGAAGCTTTCTTT.

The chain couples TRBV15 to TRBJ1-2; D is uncertain. The CDR3 is 12 residues long. The germline CDR1 and CDR2 sequences are LNHNV and YYDKDF (reference sequence). The V end lost 5 bases, the J end lost 1 base, and 5 bases lay between the germline ends. The CDR3 sequence: CATSQVNYGYTF. The CDR3, as DNA: TGTGCCACCAGCCAAGTTAACTATGGCTACACCTTC.

The chain couples TRBV9 to TRBJ2-2; D not certain. The CDR3 contains 15 residues. Germline CDR1 SGDLS, CDR2 YYNGEE. V was clipped by 0 bases and J by 0 bases, with 6 bases between them. CDR3 sequence (DNA): TGTGCCAGCAGCGTAGGGGCAGCGAACACCGGGGAGCTGTTTTTT. Translation gives CASSVGAANTGELFF.

A single count supports this clonotype. The chain is built from TRBV29-1 and TRBJ2-1, with 11 bases that match TRBD1. CDR1 and CDR2 (germline): SQVTM, ANQGSEA. CDR3 length equals 12 residues. The CDR3 is CRGQGAHNEQFF. In DNA, the CDR3 is TGCAGAGGACAGGGGGCCCACAATGAGCAGTTCTTC.

The chain uses TRBV27 and TRBJ2-3; 7 bases fit TRBD1. V dropped 5 bases and J dropped 3; count of bases not matched to a gene: 11. Germline V gene data show CDR1 as MNHEY and CDR2 as SMNVEV (reference sequence). The CDR3 runs 16 residues. The DNA of the CDR3 is TGTGCCAGCAGTAAAGCCCGACAGGGCCAGACAGATACGCAGTATTTT. The encoded protein is CASSKARQGQTDTQYF.

The chain carries TRBV27 and TRBJ2-2; 9 bases are a match to TRBD1. Trimming removed 8 bases from V and 1 base from J; junction bases left unmatched: 8. Germline V gene sequence: CDR1 MNHEY, CDR2 SMNVEV (reference sequence). The CDR3 spans 16 residues. CDR3 in amino acids: CASREQGALNTGELFF. CDR3 sequence (DNA): TGTGCCAGCCGGGAACAGGGGGCTCTGAACACCGGGGAGCTGTTTTTT.

The chain uses TRBV19 and TRBJ1-1, with 7 nucleotides matching TRBD1. This CDR3 has 12 amino acids. Germline V gene lookup returns CDR1 LNHDA and CDR2 SQIVND (reference sequence). The ends lost 5 bases at V and 10 bases at J; junction bases unmatched: 7. CDR3 sequence: CASSRGTVVAFF. DNA of the CDR3: TGTGCCAGTAGTCGAGGGACAGTGGTAGCTTTCTTT.

The chain couples TRBV29-1 to TRBJ2-3; 9 bases agree with TRBD2. CDR3 length: 13 amino acids. Germline V CDR1 and CDR2: SQVTM, ANQGSEA. The junction had 3 bases not matched to a gene; V was cut back by 5 bases and J by 3 bases. The CDR3 spells CSVLAGGTDTQYF. In nucleotides, the CDR3 is TGCAGCGTTCTTGCGGGGGGGACAGATACGCAGTATTTT.

This clonotype was detected only once. The chain is built from TRBV20-1 and TRBJ2-5; no reliable D call. CDR1 and CDR2 from the germline V gene are DFQATT and SNEGSKA (reference sequence). There are 13 residues in the CDR3. V lost 3 bases to trimming and J lost 4 bases, with 12 bases between them. The CDR3 reads CSARTPTRETQYF. The CDR3 region has the DNA TGCAGTGCTAGGACTCCTACCCGAGAGACCCAGTACTTC.